This entry lists 11 T cell receptor beta chains sequenced from one sample in a study of blood T cell repertoires in COVID-19. Measured with immunoSEQ multiplex PCR; TCRdb has only the in-frame clones, and not every one. Seen here are approximately 260,000 clones, approximately 88% observed once, and the top ten hold about 10%. Source material: peripheral blood. Receptor source: a woman between 65 and 79 years old with COVID-19, enrolled during active disease.

This chain connects TRBV6-5 to TRBJ1-1; 8 nucleotides align to TRBD1. Unmatched junction bases numbered 6, after V lost 7 bases and J lost 2 bases. This CDR3 has 14 residues. In germline, CDR1 is MNHEY, CDR2 SVGAGI. For the CDR3, the DNA is TGTGCCAGCACCGCAGGACAGGGCAACACTGAAGCTTTCTTT. This sequence encodes CASTAGQGNTEAFF.

V gene TRBV27 combines with J gene TRBJ2-1; possibly TRBD2 for D (6 bases). Trimming took 3 bases from V and 0 from J, leaving 9 bases between them. The CDR3 has 15 amino acids. Germline V gene data show CDR1 as MNHEY and CDR2 as SMNVEV (reference sequence). CDR3 residues: CASSFGTFSYNEQFF. The CDR3 bases are TGTGCCAGCAGTTTCGGGACTTTCTCCTACAATGAGCAGTTCTTC.

The CDR3 bases are TGTGCCAGCAGCTTAGCGTTACTGCAAGAGACCCAGTACTTC. Its translation is CASSLALLQETQYF. The chain uses TRBV7-9 and TRBJ2-5; D gene uncertain. Germline V lookup: CDR1 SEHNR, CDR2 FQNEAQ (reference sequence). The V end lost 0 bases, the J end lost 2 bases, and 7 bases lay between the germline ends. The CDR3 consists of 14 residues.

The rearrangement joins TRBV4-1 to TRBJ2-7, with 9 nucleotides matching TRBD1. J lost 2 bases, V lost 3 bases, and 17 bases had no gene match. The CDR3 is 19 residues long. The germline V gene has CDR1 MGHRA and CDR2 YSYEKL. DNA of the CDR3: TGCGCCAGCAGCCAGGGTAGGGGTTGGGACAGGGCTTTGACCTACGAGCAGTACTTC. This codes for CASSQGRGWDRALTYEQYF.

The rearrangement joins TRBV18 to TRBJ1-5; 8 bases line up with TRBD1. The CDR3 runs to 16 residues. Germline CDR1 and CDR2: KGHSH and LQKENI. V was pared by 3 bases and J by 6 bases, with 10 bases of the junction left unmatched. The CDR3 nucleotides read TGTGCCAGCTCACCGACGACAGGGGAAGATAGTCAGCCCCAGCATTTT. Residues: CASSPTTGEDSQPQHF. The complete variable domain, with remaining parts taken from reference TRBV18 and TRBJ1-5, reads NAGVMQNPRHLVRRRGQEARLRCSPMKGHSHVYWYRQLPEEGLKFMVYLQKENIIDESGMPKERFSAEFPKEGPSILRIQQVVRGDSAAYFCASSPTTGEDSQPQHFGDGTRLSIL.

The chain has TRBV10-3 and TRBJ1-5; weak D call: TRBD1 (6 bases). Deletions cut 9 bases from V and 4 bases from J, with 10 bases between. CDR1 is ENHRY, CDR2 SYGVKD, per germline. This CDR3 spans 12 amino acids. CDR3 sequence reads: CAIGQTNQPQHF. CDR3 in DNA: TGTGCCATAGGACAGACGAATCAGCCCCAGCATTTT.

The V and J genes are TRBV7-2 and TRBJ1-1; D is perhaps TRBD1 (5 bases). The germline gives CDR1 SGHTA, CDR2 FQGNSA. The V and J ends lost 5 bases and 5 bases respectively, with 12 bases between them. CDR3 length: 13 residues. The CDR3 here is CASSRPGMTEAFF. The DNA of the CDR3 is TGTGCCAGCAGCCGACCAGGGATGACTGAAGCTTTCTTT.

V usage is TRBV6-5 and J usage is TRBJ2-1; D gene unclear. CDR1 is MNHEY and CDR2 is SVGAGI in the germline V gene. Trimming took 4 bases from V and 7 from J, leaving 5 bases between them. This CDR3 is built from 11 residues. CDR3 loop: CASSWANEQFF. Written as DNA, the CDR3 is TGTGCCAGCAGTTGGGCTAATGAGCAGTTCTTC.

The rearrangement links TRBV18 to TRBJ2-1, with 10 bases matching TRBD2. The germline V gene encodes CDR1 KGHSH and CDR2 LQKENI. Trimming at V came to 0 bases and at J to 2 bases, leaving 1 base not matched to a gene. This CDR3 region has 16 residues. CDR3 coding DNA: TGTGCCAGCTCACCACCCGGACTAGCGGCCTACAATGAGCAGTTCTTC. Protein: CASSPPGLAAYNEQFF. Combining the CDR3 with reference TRBV18 and TRBJ2-1 gives the whole variable domain NAGVMQNPRHLVRRRGQEARLRCSPMKGHSHVYWYRQLPEEGLKFMVYLQKENIIDESGMPKERFSAEFPKEGPSILRIQQVVRGDSAAYFCASSPPGLAAYNEQFFGPGTRLTVL.

The chain is built from TRBV5-4 and TRBJ1-3; perhaps TRBD1 as D (5 bases). The germline gives CDR1 SGHNT, CDR2 YYREEE (reference sequence). This CDR3 is built from 16 residues. V was clipped by 4 bases and J by 4 bases, with 18 bases between them. CDR3 bases: TGTGCCAGCAGCCAAGGCCCCCGGACACGAGGAAACACCATATATTTT. It specifies CASSQGPRTRGNTIYF. The whole variable domain, filled in from reference TRBV5-4 and TRBJ1-3, reads ETGVTQSPTHLIKTRGQQVTLRCSSQSGHNTVSWYQQALGQGPQFIFQYYREEENGRGNFPPRFSGLQFPNYSSELNVNALELDDSALYLCASSQGPRTRGNTIYFGEGSWLTVV.

V and J are TRBV5-1 and TRBJ1-1, with TRBD1 matching over 9 bases. This CDR3 is built from 15 residues. With 2 bases clipped from V and 4 bases from J, the junction kept 6 bases outside the gene matches. Germline CDR1 and CDR2: SGHRS and YFSETQ. The CDR3 DNA is TGCGCCAGCAGCTTCATGACAGGGGGACCCACTGAAGCTTTCTTT. It encodes CASSFMTGGPTEAFF.